These 30 T cell receptor beta chains originate from one sample sequenced in a study of CD8 T cells in Susac syndrome. Random hexamers were used to reverse transcribe an amount of about 0.5 to 1 ug RNA. TCRdb reprocessed the immunoSEQ multiplex PCR reads with MiXCR, giving one entry per CDR3 protein. Here the sample spans 150,000 or so distinct CDR3 sequences, just over 90% being singletons. The sequenced sample consisted of CD4+ T cells from PBMCs. All receptors derive from a human donor in good health.

The CDR3 here is CSARDQGDQPQHF. Written as DNA, the CDR3 is TGCAGTGCTAGAGATCAGGGGGATCAGCCCCAGCATTTT. V usage is TRBV20-1 and J usage is TRBJ1-5; TRBD1 matches at 7 bases. V shed 0 bases, J shed 5 bases, and the junction held 1 base outside the gene matches. The V gene's germline CDR1 is DFQATT and CDR2 SNEGSKA (reference sequence). This CDR3 region has 13 residues.

J is TRBJ1-1 and V is TRBV30, with 7 nucleotides matching TRBD1. Germline lookup yields CDR1 GTSNPN and CDR2 SVGIG (reference sequence). The CDR3 totals 14 residues. V was clipped by 1 base and J by 2 bases; unmatched bases: 4. As DNA, the CDR3 is TGTGCCTGGAGTGATGGGACAGCTAACACTGAAGCTTTCTTT. Translating gives CAWSDGTANTEAFF.

This chain joins TRBV28 and TRBJ1-2; possible D gene TRBD1, 5 bases. Deletions cut 1 base from V and 5 bases from J, with 11 bases between. The CDR3 length is 14 residues. Germline V gene sequence: CDR1 MDHEN, CDR2 SYDVKM. CDR3 residues: CASSLSGLAYGYTF. CDR3 nucleotide sequence: TGTGCCAGCAGTTTATCAGGGCTGGCGTATGGCTACACCTTC.

This sequence joins TRBV7-2 and TRBJ2-1; 8 nucleotides align to TRBD2. The CDR3 covers 14 residues. The V gene end was trimmed by 3 bases and the J gene end by 9 bases; junction bases not matched to a gene: 7. Germline V lookup: CDR1 SGHTA, CDR2 FQGNSA. The DNA of the CDR3 is TGTGCCAGCAGCTTTAGCGGGACGAGTATTGAGCAGTTCTTC. Translation gives CASSFSGTSIEQFF.

This chain uses TRBV23-1 with TRBJ2-7, with D unclear. TRBV23-1 is identified as an open reading frame with a role that is uncertain. The CDR3 spans 14 residues. V shed 1 base and J shed 4 bases, with 11 bases lying between them. The CDR3 sequence: CASSQFGRLYEQYF. Written as DNA, the CDR3 is TGCGCCAGCAGTCAATTTGGCAGGCTTTACGAGCAGTACTTC.

The chain combines TRBV7-2 with TRBJ2-2; 8 bases fit TRBD2. Per the germline V gene, CDR1 is SGHTA and CDR2 is FQGNSA. There are 16 residues in the CDR3. The ends lost 2 bases at V and 7 bases at J; junction bases unmatched: 9. The CDR3 nucleotides read TGTGCCAGCAGCTTAAGGCTCGCGGGGGGCCACGGGGAGCTGTTTTTT. Translating it yields CASSLRLAGGHGELFF.

This chain joins TRBV6-1 and TRBJ1-4; 9 nucleotides agree with TRBD1. V shed 6 bases, J shed 3 bases, and the junction held 8 bases outside the gene matches. From germline, CDR1 is MNHNS and CDR2 SASEGT. This CDR3 spans 16 amino acids. CDR3 loop: CASRIQGARANEKLFF. CDR3 DNA: TGTGCCAGCAGGATACAGGGGGCGCGCGCTAATGAAAAACTGTTTTTT.

V gene TRBV5-1 combines with J gene TRBJ2-5; D perhaps matches TRBD2 (7 bases). The germline V and J ends were trimmed by 5 bases and 5 bases, with 13 bases remaining between them. The CDR3 extends over 13 amino acids. Germline CDR1 SGHRS, CDR2 YFSETQ. Here the CDR3 DNA reads TGCGCCAGCAGGATACAGGGAGGGGAGACCCAGTACTTC. This codes for CASRIQGGETQYF. Full variable domain (rest looked up from reference TRBV5-1 and TRBJ2-5): KAGVTQTPRYLIKTRGQQVTLSCSPISGHRSVSWYQQTPGQGLQFLFEYFSETQRNKGNFPGRFSGRQFSNSRSEMNVSTLELGDSALYLCASRIQGGETQYFGPGTRLLVL.

The chain is built from TRBV4-1 and TRBJ2-5, with D uncertain. V was clipped by 0 bases and J by 3 bases, with 5 bases between them. The CDR3 has 13 amino acids. Germline V gives CDR1 MGHRA, CDR2 YSYEKL. CDR3 sequence: CASSQDYKETQYF. In DNA form, the CDR3 reads TGCGCCAGCAGCCAAGATTACAAAGAGACCCAGTACTTC.

The chain recombines TRBV27 with TRBJ1-2; D gene uncertain. Germline V gene data show CDR1 as MNHEY and CDR2 as SMNVEV (reference sequence). CDR3 length: 13 amino acids. The V end lost 4 bases, the J end lost 5 bases, and 11 bases lay between the germline ends. In DNA form, the CDR3 reads TGTGCCAGCAGTTCCGTCCTATATTATGGCTACACCTTC. Translation gives CASSSVLYYGYTF.

This rearrangement joins TRBV7-2 to TRBJ1-1, with D possibly matching TRBD1 (5 bases). Germline CDR1 reads SGHTA; CDR2 reads FQGNSA. Trimming removed 1 base from V and 1 base from J, with 13 bases in between. The CDR3 sequence is 16 residues long. CDR3 region: CASSLGRGGWNTEAFF. In DNA form, the CDR3 reads TGTGCCAGCAGCTTAGGCCGGGGGGGTTGGAACACTGAAGCTTTCTTT. Full variable domain (missing parts from reference TRBV7-2 and TRBJ1-1): GAGVSQSPSNKVTEKGKDVELRCDPISGHTALYWYRQSLGQGLEFLIYFQGNSAPDKSGLPSDRFSAERTGGSVSTLTIQRTQQEDSAVYLCASSLGRGGWNTEAFFGQGTRLTVV.

The chain couples TRBV5-1 to TRBJ2-1; 7 bases agree with TRBD2. The CDR3 is 13 residues long. CDR1 SGHRS and CDR2 YFSETQ come from the germline V gene. V lost 4 bases to trimming and J lost 10 bases; unmatched junction nucleotides: 8. The CDR3 here is CASSEVGRGEQFF. The CDR3 nucleotides are TGCGCCAGCAGCGAAGTAGGGCGGGGGGAGCAGTTCTTC. The variable domain in full, with the rest retrieved from reference TRBV5-1 and TRBJ2-1, is KAGVTQTPRYLIKTRGQQVTLSCSPISGHRSVSWYQQTPGQGLQFLFEYFSETQRNKGNFPGRFSGRQFSNSRSEMNVSTLELGDSALYLCASSEVGRGEQFFGPGTRLTVL.

The chain is built from TRBV24-1 and TRBJ2-3; D is perhaps TRBD2 (5 bases). CDR1 is KGHDR and CDR2 is SFDVKD in the germline V gene. V was pared by 1 base and J by 5 bases, with 15 bases between. The CDR3 runs to 16 residues. CDR3 coding DNA: TGTGCCACCAGTGATTTACGAGCGTCAGAGGGAGATACGCAGTATTTT. Its translation: CATSDLRASEGDTQYF.

The J gene is TRBJ2-7, the V gene TRBV4-3; D is possibly TRBD2 (5 bases). V lost 4 bases to trimming and J lost 2 bases, with 15 bases between them. CDR3 length equals 15 residues. CDR1 and CDR2 (germline): LGHNA, YSLEER. CDR3 DNA sequence: TGCGCCAGCAGCCCCCAGGCGGGTTCCGCCTACGAGCAGTACTTC. Its translation: CASSPQAGSAYEQYF.

The J gene is TRBJ1-2, the V gene TRBV7-2; D might be TRBD1 (6 bases). Trimming removed 7 bases from V and 0 bases from J, with 15 bases in between. The CDR3 extends over 15 amino acids. Germline V gene lookup returns CDR1 SGHTA and CDR2 FQGNSA. CDR3 loop: CASKPGAGSNYGYTF. DNA for the CDR3: TGTGCCAGCAAACCGGGGGCAGGATCTAACTATGGCTACACCTTC. Full variable domain (outside the CDR3, taken from reference TRBV7-2 and TRBJ1-2): GAGVSQSPSNKVTEKGKDVELRCDPISGHTALYWYRQSLGQGLEFLIYFQGNSAPDKSGLPSDRFSAERTGGSVSTLTIQRTQQEDSAVYLCASKPGAGSNYGYTFGSGTRLTVV.

The V gene is TRBV30, the J gene TRBJ1-6, with D possibly being TRBD1 (5 bases). The CDR3 length is 13 residues. Germline assignment: CDR1 GTSNPN and CDR2 SVGIG (reference sequence). V was cut by 5 bases and J by 8 bases, with 13 bases left in between. CDR3 sequence: CAWSQVWDSPLHF. Written as DNA, the CDR3 is TGTGCCTGGTCACAGGTTTGGGATTCACCCCTCCACTTT.

In this sample, this clonotype turned up once. The chain has TRBV9 and TRBJ2-7; D is unclear. The germline V gene has CDR1 SGDLS and CDR2 YYNGEE. Trimming pared 3 bases from V and 5 bases from J, leaving 18 bases between. The CDR3 runs 15 residues. CDR3 in amino acids: CASSAQVEGWNEQYF. The CDR3 nucleotides are TGTGCCAGCAGCGCCCAGGTGGAAGGGTGGAACGAGCAGTACTTC.

This chain uses TRBV28 with TRBJ1-2; weak D call: TRBD1 (6 bases). CDR3 size: 13 residues. Germline CDR1 reads MDHEN; CDR2 reads SYDVKM. The ends were cut back, 5 bases at V and 4 bases at J, with 11 bases in the middle. The chain's CDR3 is CASSNTGFYGYTF. The CDR3 DNA sequence: TGTGCCAGCAGTAATACAGGGTTCTATGGCTACACCTTC.

This clonotype appeared a single time. The genes are TRBV6-5 and TRBJ2-7; 7 bases agree with TRBD2. The CDR3 spans 16 residues. Unmatched junction bases numbered 7, after V lost 0 bases and J lost 2 bases. Germline V gene sequence: CDR1 MNHEY, CDR2 SVGAGI. The CDR3 DNA sequence: TGTGCCAGCAGTTACTCCATGTACAGCGGGACCTACGAGCAGTACTTC. Protein: CASSYSMYSGTYEQYF.

The V and J genes are TRBV29-1 and TRBJ2-7; no definite D call. V lost 4 bases to trimming and J lost 0 bases, with 13 bases between them. The CDR3 covers 14 residues. Germline V gives CDR1 SQVTM, CDR2 ANQGSEA. CDR3 coding DNA: TGCAGCGTTGGTTCAGTTGTTAGCTCCTACGAGCAGTACTTC. This gives the protein CSVGSVVSSYEQYF.

This chain connects TRBV7-9 to TRBJ2-5; D is perhaps TRBD1 (6 bases). This CDR3 contains 14 residues. Looked up from germline, CDR1 is SEHNR and CDR2 is FQNEAQ (reference sequence). The V gene lost 4 bases and the J gene lost 5 bases, with 14 bases spanning the gap. The CDR3 nucleotides read TGTGCCAGCAGCTCATACAGGGATGAGGAGACCCAGTACTTC. It encodes CASSSYRDEETQYF.

The rearrangement links TRBV29-1 to TRBJ2-7, with D uncertain. Trimming shortened V by 0 bases and J by 7 bases, and 10 bases separated the two germline ends. Germline values: CDR1 SQVTM, CDR2 ANQGSEA. This CDR3 comprises 12 residues. CDR3: CSVEDGTGEQYF. CDR3 nucleotide sequence: TGCAGCGTTGAAGATGGAACCGGGGAGCAGTACTTC.

The chain carries TRBV29-1 and TRBJ2-5; TRBD2 aligns across 7 bases. The CDR3 consists of 13 residues. Germline trimming cut 5 bases from V and 5 bases from J; bases unmatched to any gene: 8. CDR1 is SQVTM, CDR2 ANQGSEA, per germline. The CDR3 here is CSVRRSSGETQYF. In DNA form, the CDR3 reads TGCAGCGTTCGGCGATCTAGCGGTGAGACCCAGTACTTC.

CDR3 nucleotides: TGCGCCAGCAGCCCGGGACCAGCGGGGACCTACGAGCAGTACTTC. Protein product: CASSPGPAGTYEQYF. The gene calls are TRBV5-1 and TRBJ2-7; 7 bases are a match to TRBD2. Germline V CDR1 and CDR2: SGHRS, YFSETQ. CDR3 length: 15 amino acids. V dropped 4 bases and J dropped 2; count of bases not matched to a gene: 9.

The chain employs TRBV3-1 and TRBJ1-2; D remains ambiguous. This CDR3 is built from 14 residues. Germline CDR1 is LGHDT and CDR2 is YNNKEL (reference sequence). The ends were cut back, 0 bases at V and 2 bases at J, with 7 bases in the middle. This CDR3 reads CASSQECPNYGYTF. The CDR3 bases are TGTGCCAGCAGCCAAGAATGTCCGAACTATGGCTACACCTTC.

The V call is TRBV12-5, the J call TRBJ2-1; 10 positions agree with TRBD1. The CDR3 extends over 14 amino acids. CDR1 is LGHNT, CDR2 FRNRAP, per germline. The junction had 1 base not matched to a gene; V was cut back by 1 base and J by 7 bases. The CDR3 DNA reads TGTGCTAGTGGTTTGGGACAGGGGGCGAATGAGCAGTTCTTC. It translates to CASGLGQGANEQFF.

V usage is TRBV20-1 and J usage is TRBJ2-1; D is undetermined. The germline CDR1 and CDR2 sequences are DFQATT and SNEGSKA (reference sequence). The V end was cut by 6 bases, the J end by 8 bases, with 14 bases between. There are 12 residues in the CDR3. The CDR3 sequence is CSADPQSDEQFF. As DNA, the CDR3 is TGCAGTGCGGATCCCCAAAGCGATGAGCAGTTCTTC.

The chain uses TRBV28 and TRBJ1-1; 7 nucleotides align to TRBD1. The CDR3 extends over 15 amino acids. With V trimmed by 4 bases and J by 1 base, 6 bases remained unmatched. Germline CDR1 and CDR2: MDHEN and SYDVKM. The CDR3 loop is CASSSGTAGNTEAFF. CDR3 DNA: TGTGCCAGCAGTTCCGGGACAGCCGGGAACACTGAAGCTTTCTTT. The full variable domain, with the rest looked up from reference TRBV28 and TRBJ1-1, is DVKVTQSSRYLVKRTGEKVFLECVQDMDHENMFWYRQDPGLGLRLIYFSYDVKMKEKGDIPEGYSVSREKKERFSLILESASTNQTSMYLCASSSGTAGNTEAFFGQGTRLTVV.

The sample holds a few counts of this clonotype. The chain links TRBV5-6 to TRBJ2-7; 8 nucleotides line up with TRBD1. Germline CDR1 and CDR2: SGHDT and YYEEEE. The CDR3 is 13 residues long. The trim removed 5 bases at V and 3 bases at J, leaving 4 bases unmatched. CDR3 sequence reads: CASRRTGIYEQYF. CDR3 nucleotide sequence: TGTGCCAGCAGGAGGACAGGGATCTACGAGCAGTACTTC.

The V and J genes are TRBV6-2 or TRBV6-3 and TRBJ2-7; D may correspond to TRBD1 or TRBD2 (5 bases each). CDR3 length equals 14 residues. The ends were cut back, 6 bases at V and 2 bases at J, with 14 bases in the middle. Germline lookup yields CDR1 MNHEY and CDR2 SVGEGT. This CDR3 reads CASSPNGAPYEQYF. In DNA form, the CDR3 reads TGTGCCAGCAGCCCAAACGGGGCTCCCTACGAGCAGTACTTC.